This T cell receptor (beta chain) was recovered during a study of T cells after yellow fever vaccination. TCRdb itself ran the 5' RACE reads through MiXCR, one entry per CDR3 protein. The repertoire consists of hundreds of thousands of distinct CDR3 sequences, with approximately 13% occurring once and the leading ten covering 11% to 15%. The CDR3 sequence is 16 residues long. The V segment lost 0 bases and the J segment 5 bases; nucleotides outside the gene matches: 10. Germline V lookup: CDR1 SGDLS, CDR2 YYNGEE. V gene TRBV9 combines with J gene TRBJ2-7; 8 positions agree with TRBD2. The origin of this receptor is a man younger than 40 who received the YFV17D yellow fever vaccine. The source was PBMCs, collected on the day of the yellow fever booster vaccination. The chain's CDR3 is CASSVGGRAGDDEQYF. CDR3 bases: TGTGCCAGCAGCGTAGGAGGCCGAGCGGGAGACGACGAGCAGTACTTC.